The entry below gives a single T cell receptor (beta chain) sequence along with its context. The antigen remains unidentified. Between the trimmed V and J ends, which lost 2 bases and 1 base, there was a span of 9 bases. Germline CDR1 is SGHNT and CDR2 is YYREEE (reference sequence). The CDR3 has 15 residues. Sequenced by immunoSEQ multiplex PCR; TCRdb stores in-frame clones only, minus some. The table shows 20,000 to 25,000 clones, with around nine tenths occurring only once. The sample is drawn from a study of OX40 agonist ivuxolimab in advanced cancers. About the research overall: Patients were treated with ivuxolimab, an agonistic anti-OX40 (CD134) antibody. Those enrolled were less than 85% male, with a mean age of about 66 years and ages from about 20 to 85. Whole-study results and caveats: Low levels of normalized T-cell clonal expansion also appeared in some nonresponders. Within 6 weeks, CD4+ and CD8+ blood T cells expanded clonally at 0.1 to 3.0 mg/kg.

This material consisted of CD4+ or CD8+ T cells sorted from blood, taken in a trial of the OX40 agonist ivuxolimab. The TCR sequence derives from an adult with an advanced solid tumor such as melanoma, head and neck, liver or kidney cancer. J is TRBJ2-2 and V is TRBV5-4; D is unclear. The CDR3 region is CASSFGAGNTGELFF. The CDR3 coding sequence is TGTGCCAGCAGCTTTGGTGCAGGGAACACCGGGGAGCTGTTTTTT. Full variable domain (outside the CDR3, taken from reference TRBV5-4 and TRBJ2-2): ETGVTQSPTHLIKTRGQQVTLRCSSQSGHNTVSWYQQALGQGPQFIFQYYREEENGRGNFPPRFSGLQFPNYSSELNVNALELDDSALYLCASSFGAGNTGELFFGEGSRLTVL.